A selection of T cell receptor beta chains follows, all from one sample in a study of beta chain features in type 1 diabetes. Sequencing used immunoSEQ multiplex PCR; TCRdb keeps in-frame clones, though not all of them. The sample consists of around 500,000 clones, about 29% of them appearing once. Sequenced sample: naive CD4+ T cells from blood. The receptors stem from a man aged 18-30 years in good health. Both conserved end residues are part of each CDR3. Each record gives: D gene, V gene, J gene, clone size, CDR3 DNA, CDR3 protein. The D gene is left open where the match is weak. Size is omitted from some rows. Given values are once, few, many or a class for expanded clones.

D: -; V: TRBV9; J: TRBJ2-3; size: -; DNA: TGTGCCAGCAGCGTAGACCTAGCGACGCAGTATTTT; CDR3: CASSVDLATQYF
D: -; V: TRBV2; J: TRBJ1-5; size: -; DNA: TGTGCCAGCAGTGACCGGGAAGGCAATCAGCCCCAGCATTTT; CDR3: CASSDREGNQPQHF
D: -; V: TRBV29-1; J: TRBJ2-4; size: -; DNA: TGCAGCGCTCAAGTGGACCGGGCCAAAAACATTCAGTACTTC; CDR3: CSAQVDRAKNIQYF
D: -; V: TRBV4-2; J: TRBJ2-7; size: -; DNA: TGTGCCAGCAGCCAAGCCGGAGGCAGGGGGGTAACCTACGAGCAGTACTTC; CDR3: CASSQAGGRGVTYEQYF
D: -; V: TRBV28; J: TRBJ2-7; size: -; DNA: TGTGCCAGCAGTTTGAGATGGGAAAGATCCTACGAGCAGTACTTC; CDR3: CASSLRWERSYEQYF
D: TRBD1; V: TRBV9; J: TRBJ1-2; size: -; DNA: TGTGCCAGCAGCCTAAGGACAGGGGGTACCTATGGCTACACCTTC; CDR3: CASSLRTGGTYGYTF
D: TRBD2; V: TRBV28; J: TRBJ2-7; size: -; DNA: TGTGCCAGCAGTATAGCGGGAGCGCGCTACGAGCAGTACTTC; CDR3: CASSIAGARYEQYF
D: -; V: TRBV2; J: TRBJ2-7; size: -; DNA: TGTGCCAGCAGAGCGACAGGACGACATGCCTACGAGCAGTACTTC; CDR3: CASRATGRHAYEQYF
D: -; V: TRBV30; J: TRBJ1-2; size: few; DNA: TGTGCCTGGAGTGTAAGGACTAACTATGGCTACACCTTC; CDR3: CAWSVRTNYGYTF
D: -; V: TRBV4-2; J: TRBJ2-1; size: few; DNA: TGTGCCAGCAGCCAACGGGACTCACGTCACGGTGAGCAGTTCTTC; CDR3: CASSQRDSRHGEQFF
D: TRBD2; V: TRBV5-1; J: TRBJ2-3; size: few; DNA: TGCGCCAGCAGCCCCCTAGCGGGAGGTACAGATACGCAGTATTTT; CDR3: CASSPLAGGTDTQYF
D: -; V: TRBV27; J: TRBJ2-7; size: -; DNA: TGTGCCAGCAGTACCGCGGGGTTCAACGAGCAGTACTTC; CDR3: CASSTAGFNEQYF
D: TRBD2; V: TRBV9; J: TRBJ2-1; size: -; DNA: TGTGCCAGCAGCGTTTCTAGCGGGACCTACAATGAGCAGTTCTTC; CDR3: CASSVSSGTYNEQFF
D: -; V: TRBV7-9; J: TRBJ1-1; size: -; DNA: TGTGCCAGCAGCTTCTATACAGGACAGCTCACTGAAGCTTTCTTT; CDR3: CASSFYTGQLTEAFF
D: -; V: TRBV2; J: TRBJ2-7; size: few; DNA: TGTGCCAGCAGTGTTGTCAGCTCCTACGAGCAGTACTTC; CDR3: CASSVVSSYEQYF
D: TRBD1; V: TRBV5-1; J: TRBJ1-3; size: -; DNA: TGCGCCAGCAGCTTGACAGGGGCGGAAAACACCATATATTTT; CDR3: CASSLTGAENTIYF
D: -; V: TRBV9; J: TRBJ2-5; size: -; DNA: TGTGCCAGCACCCCAGTGGTTGGAGAGACCCAGTACTTC; CDR3: CASTPVVGETQYF
D: TRBD1; V: TRBV29-1; J: TRBJ2-5; size: few; DNA: TGCAGCGTTGACGCACAGGGGGCCGAGACCCAGTACTTC; CDR3: CSVDAQGAETQYF
D: -; V: TRBV5-1; J: TRBJ2-1; size: -; DNA: TGCGCCAGCAGTCTATTACCGAGCTCCTACAATGAGCAGTTCTTC; CDR3: CASSLLPSSYNEQFF
D: -; V: TRBV6-5; J: TRBJ1-1; size: few; DNA: TGTGCCAGCAGAGCAACAGGGAACACTGAAGCTTTCTTT; CDR3: CASRATGNTEAFF
D: TRBD2; V: TRBV30; J: TRBJ2-4; size: -; DNA: TGTGCCTGGAGTGTAGCGGGAAGGAACATTCAGTACTTC; CDR3: CAWSVAGRNIQYF
D: TRBD1; V: TRBV7-2; J: TRBJ2-7; size: -; DNA: TGTGCCAGCAGCTTAGTTTCAGGGGGCTTGGCCTACGAGCAGTACTTC; CDR3: CASSLVSGGLAYEQYF
D: -; V: TRBV9; J: TRBJ2-3; size: few; DNA: TGTGCCAGCAGCCTCCATCTTGGGGGCGGCGGCACAGATACGCAGTATTTT; CDR3: CASSLHLGGGGTDTQYF
D: TRBD2; V: TRBV6-6; J: TRBJ2-3; size: few; DNA: TGTGCCAGCAGTCTAGCGGGAACAGATACGCAGTATTTT; CDR3: CASSLAGTDTQYF
D: TRBD1; V: TRBV25-1; J: TRBJ2-1; size: -; DNA: TGTGCCAGCAGGAATCGACAGGGAAACAATGAGCAGTTCTTC; CDR3: CASRNRQGNNEQFF
D: -; V: TRBV11-2; J: TRBJ2-7; size: once; DNA: TGTGCCAGCAGCCTCCAGGATTTTGGGCAGTACTTC; CDR3: CASSLQDFGQYF
D: -; V: TRBV9; J: TRBJ2-3; size: -; DNA: TGTGCCAGCAGCGCCGTTGGTGGTACGCAGTATTTT; CDR3: CASSAVGGTQYF
D: -; V: TRBV30; J: TRBJ1-3; size: few; DNA: TGTGCCTGGAATAGGGGAATGACTGGAAACACCATATATTTT; CDR3: CAWNRGMTGNTIYF
D: TRBD2; V: TRBV7-3; J: TRBJ2-5; size: few; DNA: TGTGCCAGCAGCGGCTCGGGAGGGTTGGAGACCCAGTACTTC; CDR3: CASSGSGGLETQYF
D: TRBD1; V: TRBV11-2; J: TRBJ2-5; size: few; DNA: TGTGCCAGCAGCCGATCGGGACAGGGGGCCACTATGACCCAGTACTTC; CDR3: CASSRSGQGATMTQYF
D: -; V: TRBV18; J: TRBJ2-7; size: -; DNA: TGTGCCAGCTCACGGGGACAAGACTACGAGCAGTACTTC; CDR3: CASSRGQDYEQYF
D: -; V: TRBV18; J: TRBJ2-5; size: -; DNA: TGTGCCAGCTCACAGGGGAATGGCCAAGAGACCCAGTACTTC; CDR3: CASSQGNGQETQYF
D: TRBD2; V: TRBV7-2; J: TRBJ2-1; size: -; DNA: TGTGCCAGCAGCTTCGGGACTAGCTCATTGGGGGATAACAATGAGCAGTTCTTC; CDR3: CASSFGTSSLGDNNEQFF
D: -; V: TRBV28; J: TRBJ2-3; size: -; DNA: TGTGCCAGCAGTTTAGCGCCTGCCCGCACAGATACGCAGTATTTT; CDR3: CASSLAPARTDTQYF
D: -; V: TRBV14; J: TRBJ2-1; size: few; DNA: TGTGCCAGCAGCCAAACCGATCCAAGCTCCTACAATGAGCAGTTCTTC; CDR3: CASSQTDPSSYNEQFF